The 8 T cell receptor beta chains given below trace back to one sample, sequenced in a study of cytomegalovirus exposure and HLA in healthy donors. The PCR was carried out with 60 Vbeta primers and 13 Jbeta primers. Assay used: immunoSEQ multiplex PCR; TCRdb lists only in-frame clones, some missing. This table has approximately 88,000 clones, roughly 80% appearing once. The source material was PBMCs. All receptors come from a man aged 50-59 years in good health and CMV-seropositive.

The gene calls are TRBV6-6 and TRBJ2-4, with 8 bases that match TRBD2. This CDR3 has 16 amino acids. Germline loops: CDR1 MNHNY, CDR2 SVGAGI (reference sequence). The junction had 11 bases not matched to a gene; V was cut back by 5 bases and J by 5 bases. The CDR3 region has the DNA TGTGCCAGCAGTCAGGTCGGGGGGGGCCAAGAAAACATTCAGTACTTC. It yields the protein CASSQVGGGQENIQYF.

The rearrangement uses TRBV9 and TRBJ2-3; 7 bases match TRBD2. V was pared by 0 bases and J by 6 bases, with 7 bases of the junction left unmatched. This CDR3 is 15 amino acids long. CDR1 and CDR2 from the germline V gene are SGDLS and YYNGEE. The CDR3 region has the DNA TGTGCCAGCAGCGTAGGGGGGGGGACGAGTGATACGCAGTATTTT. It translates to CASSVGGGTSDTQYF.

Here the CDR3 reads CASSLSPTGGGTEAFF. The CDR3 DNA sequence: TGTGCCAGCAGTTTATCCCCTACAGGGGGGGGCACTGAAGCTTTCTTT. This sequence joins TRBV27 and TRBJ1-1; 8 bases fit TRBD1. V was pared by 0 bases and J by 4 bases, with 7 bases of the junction left unmatched. CDR3 length: 16 amino acids. Germline values: CDR1 MNHEY, CDR2 SMNVEV (reference sequence).

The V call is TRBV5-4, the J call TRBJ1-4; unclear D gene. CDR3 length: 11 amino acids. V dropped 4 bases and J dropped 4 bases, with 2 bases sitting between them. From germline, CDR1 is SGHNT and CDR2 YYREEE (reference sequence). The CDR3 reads CASSLNEKLFF. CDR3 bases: TGTGCCAGCAGCCTTAATGAAAAACTGTTTTTT.

The CDR3 spells CASSPGQGAVQPQHF. The CDR3 DNA reads as TGTGCCAGCAGTCCGGGACAGGGGGCCGTTCAGCCCCAGCATTTT. The V call is TRBV5-5, the J call TRBJ1-5, with 12 positions matching TRBD1. The CDR3 has 15 amino acids. Germline loops: CDR1 SGHKS, CDR2 YYEKEE (reference sequence). With 5 bases clipped from V and 6 bases from J, the junction kept 6 bases outside the gene matches.

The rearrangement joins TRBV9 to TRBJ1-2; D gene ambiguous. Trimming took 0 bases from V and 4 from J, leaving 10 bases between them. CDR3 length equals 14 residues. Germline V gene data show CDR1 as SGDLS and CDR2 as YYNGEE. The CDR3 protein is CASSVGRGSYGYTF. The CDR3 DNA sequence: TGTGCCAGCAGCGTAGGAAGAGGGAGCTATGGCTACACCTTC.

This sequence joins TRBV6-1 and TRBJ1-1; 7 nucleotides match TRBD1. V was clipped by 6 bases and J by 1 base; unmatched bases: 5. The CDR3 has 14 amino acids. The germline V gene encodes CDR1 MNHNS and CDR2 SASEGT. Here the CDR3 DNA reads TGTGCCAGCAGCGCAGGGGGGAAGAACACTGAAGCTTTCTTT. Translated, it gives CASSAGGKNTEAFF.

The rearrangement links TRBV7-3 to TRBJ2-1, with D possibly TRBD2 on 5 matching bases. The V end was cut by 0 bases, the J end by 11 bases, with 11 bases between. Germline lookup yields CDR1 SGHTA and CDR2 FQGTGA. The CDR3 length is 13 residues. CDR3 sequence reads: CASSLTLFGKQFF. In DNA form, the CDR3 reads TGTGCCAGCAGCTTAACACTGTTCGGGAAGCAGTTCTTC.